The 9 T cell receptor beta chains given below trace back to one sample, sequenced in a study of CD8 T cells in ankylosing spondylitis. TCRdb reanalysed the 5' RACE reads using MiXCR and keeps one entry per CDR3 protein. The profile shows about 36,000 distinct CDR3 sequences, 10% to 15% of them singletons. Material: synovial fluid, either unsorted or a sorted T cell fraction (not recorded which). These receptors came from a male donor with ankylosing spondylitis.

This clonotype was detected a few times. The rearrangement links TRBV20-1 to TRBJ1-5; D remains ambiguous. CDR3 size: 16 residues. Germline loops: CDR1 DFQATT, CDR2 SNEGSKA (reference sequence). V lost 3 bases to trimming and J lost 2 bases, with 17 bases between them. The CDR3 region is CSAREVRLTGNQPQHF. The CDR3, as DNA: TGCAGTGCTAGGGAGGTGCGGCTGACGGGCAATCAGCCCCAGCATTTT.

This chain links TRBV6-4 with TRBJ2-3; 13 bases are a match to TRBD2. The CDR3 contains 16 residues. V was pared by 0 bases and J by 4 bases, with 1 base of the junction left unmatched. Per germline, CDR1 MRHNA and CDR2 SNTAGT. The CDR3 is CASSDSTSGGADTQYF. CDR3 nucleotides: TGTGCCAGCAGTGACTCTACTAGCGGGGGGGCAGATACGCAGTATTTT.

This clonotype came up a few times. J is TRBJ1-2 and V is TRBV7-2; D is unresolved. Between the trimmed V and J ends, which lost 4 bases and 1 base, there was a span of 13 bases. Germline CDR1 reads SGHTA; CDR2 reads FQGNSA. The CDR3 totals 15 residues. The CDR3 sequence is CASSSIPPDNYGYTF. The DNA of the CDR3 is TGTGCCAGCAGCTCGATCCCCCCAGATAACTATGGCTACACCTTC.

By its share, this clonotype is medium-sized. The chain carries TRBV6-6 and TRBJ2-5, with 14 bases matching TRBD2. Trimming took 2 bases from V and 2 from J; bases not matched to a gene: 7. The CDR3 has 18 amino acids. The germline V gene has CDR1 MNHNY and CDR2 SVGAGI (reference sequence). CDR3 in DNA: TGTGCCAGCAGTTACCCCGGACTAGCGGGGGGTACTCAAGAGACCCAGTACTTC. Protein: CASSYPGLAGGTQETQYF.

This clonotype was observed at least ten times. The gene calls are TRBV27 and TRBJ1-1; D perhaps matches TRBD1 (6 bases). The germline gives CDR1 MNHEY, CDR2 SMNVEV (reference sequence). The CDR3 extends over 13 amino acids. Trimming stripped 4 bases from V and 5 bases from J, with 11 bases between. The CDR3 region has the DNA TGTGCCAGCAGTTGGGGGCCCGGGACTGAAGCTTTCTTT. Translation gives CASSWGPGTEAFF.

This clonotype was observed many times. The chain carries TRBV15 and TRBJ2-7; D remains ambiguous. CDR3 size: 17 residues. Looked up from germline, CDR1 is LNHNV and CDR2 is YYDKDF (reference sequence). V gave up 0 bases and J gave up 3 bases, with 18 bases separating them. For the CDR3, the DNA is TGTGCCACCAGCAGAGACTACGGGCAGACGATCTTCTACGAGCAGTACTTC. Protein sequence: CATSRDYGQTIFYEQYF.

This sequence joins TRBV4-2 and TRBJ1-6, with 10 bases fitting TRBD1. This CDR3 has 16 residues. The V segment lost 4 bases and the J segment 8 bases; nucleotides outside the gene matches: 8. CDR1 is LGHNA and CDR2 is YNFKEQ in the germline V gene. The CDR3 sequence: CASSRPRGQGHSPLHF. The CDR3, as DNA: TGTGCCAGCAGCCGCCCCCGGGGACAGGGGCATTCACCCCTCCACTTT.

Only a few counts were recorded for this clonotype. This chain joins TRBV6-5 and TRBJ1-5; TRBD1 might be the D (6 bases). Germline CDR1 MNHEY, CDR2 SVGAGI. V gave up 2 bases and J gave up 4 bases, with 18 bases separating them. The CDR3 totals 17 residues. This chain's CDR3 is CASSYRPTAGENQPQHF. The CDR3 DNA is TGTGCCAGCAGTTACCGGCCCACGGCAGGGGAAAATCAGCCCCAGCATTTT.

This clonotype occurred a few times. The chain couples TRBV5-1 to TRBJ2-1; TRBD2 agrees at 9 bases. Germline-derived CDR1 and CDR2 are SGHRS and YFSETQ. With 2 bases clipped from V and 3 bases from J, the junction kept 6 bases outside the gene matches. This CDR3 has 16 residues. The CDR3 spells CASSFFRLADYNEQFF. The CDR3 DNA sequence: TGCGCCAGCAGCTTTTTTCGACTAGCGGACTACAATGAGCAGTTCTTC. Combining the CDR3 with reference TRBV5-1 and TRBJ2-1 gives the whole variable domain KAGVTQTPRYLIKTRGQQVTLSCSPISGHRSVSWYQQTPGQGLQFLFEYFSETQRNKGNFPGRFSGRQFSNSRSEMNVSTLELGDSALYLCASSFFRLADYNEQFFGPGTRLTVL.